The rows below give T cell receptor beta chains drawn from one sample of a study of chemoradiotherapy in HPV16-positive cancers. Sequencing was performed with immunoSEQ multiplex PCR; in TCRdb, only in-frame clones are kept and a portion is missing. Among around 5,200 clones listed, approximately 91% were seen once. The sequencing here drew on blood, taken from a patient who underwent chemoradiotherapy. The receptors originated from a human donor with HPV-associated anogenital cancer. The CDR3 runs from the conserved cysteine through the conserved F or W. Fields, in order: J gene, clone size, D gene, V gene, CDR3 DNA, CDR3 protein. D genes are given only for firm matches. Clone size appears in some rows only: once, few, many, or a class for an expanded clone.

j_call: TRBJ2-1
clone_size: NA
d_call: TRBD2
v_call: TRBV7-7
cdr3_nt: TGTGCTAGCAGCTTAGCTAGCGGGGACGTCTACAATGAGCAGTTCTTC
cdr3_aa: CASSLASGDVYNEQFF

j_call: TRBJ1-2
clone_size: NA
d_call: NA
v_call: TRBV27
cdr3_nt: TGTGCCAGCAGTTCCTCCTCCAGGGGCGGCTATGGCTACACCTTC
cdr3_aa: CASSSSSRGGYGYTF

j_call: TRBJ2-7
clone_size: NA
d_call: NA
v_call: TRBV10-1
cdr3_nt: TGCGCCAGCAGTGAGTCGAACCCGAGGGGCGAGCAGTACTTC
cdr3_aa: CASSESNPRGEQYF

j_call: TRBJ2-7
clone_size: NA
d_call: NA
v_call: TRBV9
cdr3_nt: TGTGCCAGCAGCGTAGAACTGGGGCGCGAGCAGTACTTC
cdr3_aa: CASSVELGREQYF

j_call: TRBJ2-1
clone_size: NA
d_call: NA
v_call: TRBV9
cdr3_nt: TGTGCCAGCAGCGTAACTAGCCACAATGAGCAGTTCTTC
cdr3_aa: CASSVTSHNEQFF

j_call: TRBJ1-6
clone_size: few
d_call: NA
v_call: TRBV7-9
cdr3_nt: TGTGCCAGCAGCTTAGCCGGGACCTCGGGATCACCCCTCCACTTT
cdr3_aa: CASSLAGTSGSPLHF

j_call: TRBJ2-7
clone_size: NA
d_call: TRBD1
v_call: TRBV27
cdr3_nt: TGTGCCAGCAGCCTTCCGGGGACAGGCTACGAGCAGTACTTC
cdr3_aa: CASSLPGTGYEQYF

j_call: TRBJ2-2
clone_size: NA
d_call: TRBD1
v_call: TRBV6-4
cdr3_nt: TGTGCCAGCAGACAGGGGGAAGCCGGGGAGCTGTTTTTT
cdr3_aa: CASRQGEAGELFF

j_call: TRBJ2-7
clone_size: NA
d_call: NA
v_call: TRBV6-1
cdr3_nt: TGTGCCAGCAGTGTGGGGGGTGGCGAGCAGTACTTC
cdr3_aa: CASSVGGGEQYF

j_call: TRBJ1-6
clone_size: few
d_call: NA
v_call: TRBV5-1
cdr3_nt: TGCGCCAGCAGCTTGTACGAGGTTAATAATTCACCCCTCCACTTT
cdr3_aa: CASSLYEVNNSPLHF

j_call: TRBJ2-1
clone_size: NA
d_call: TRBD2
v_call: TRBV11-2
cdr3_nt: TGTGCCAGCAGCCAGACTAGCGGGAGGGCAGACTACAATGAGCAGTTCTTC
cdr3_aa: CASSQTSGRADYNEQFF

j_call: TRBJ1-5
clone_size: once
d_call: NA
v_call: TRBV19
cdr3_nt: TGTGCCAGTAGTCTATATGGCAATCAGCCCCAGCATTTT
cdr3_aa: CASSLYGNQPQHF

j_call: TRBJ1-3
clone_size: NA
d_call: NA
v_call: TRBV7-2
cdr3_nt: TGTGCCAGCAGCTTAGTCGGGACACTCGGAAGCTCTGGAAACACCATATATTTT
cdr3_aa: CASSLVGTLGSSGNTIYF

j_call: TRBJ2-3
clone_size: NA
d_call: NA
v_call: TRBV27
cdr3_nt: TGTGCCAGCACCGGGGGAGAGATCACAGATACGCAGTATTTT
cdr3_aa: CASTGGEITDTQYF

j_call: TRBJ1-1
clone_size: NA
d_call: NA
v_call: TRBV7-2
cdr3_nt: TGTGCCAGCAGCTCTCGGACAGCAATGAACACTGAAGCTTTCTTT
cdr3_aa: CASSSRTAMNTEAFF

j_call: TRBJ2-3
clone_size: NA
d_call: TRBD1
v_call: TRBV30
cdr3_nt: TGTGCCTGGAGGGACAGGGGGTCAGATACGCAGTATTTT
cdr3_aa: CAWRDRGSDTQYF

j_call: TRBJ1-6
clone_size: NA
d_call: NA
v_call: TRBV19
cdr3_nt: TGTGCCAGTAGTATCGACAGGAGCTATAATTCACCCCTCCACTTT
cdr3_aa: CASSIDRSYNSPLHF

j_call: TRBJ2-7
clone_size: NA
d_call: NA
v_call: TRBV19
cdr3_nt: TGTGCCACCGCAGGACTATCCTACGAGCAGTACTTC
cdr3_aa: CATAGLSYEQYF

j_call: TRBJ1-2
clone_size: NA
d_call: NA
v_call: TRBV9
cdr3_nt: TGTGCCAGCAGTTCGACTAACTATGGCTACACCTTC
cdr3_aa: CASSSTNYGYTF

j_call: TRBJ1-1
clone_size: NA
d_call: NA
v_call: TRBV30
cdr3_nt: TGTGCCTGGAGTAGGGAATTCACTGAAGCTTTCTTT
cdr3_aa: CAWSREFTEAFF

j_call: TRBJ2-3
clone_size: NA
d_call: TRBD1
v_call: TRBV9
cdr3_nt: TGTGCCAGCAGCTTCACCGGGACAGGGGTTAGGAGCACAGATACGCAGTATTTT
cdr3_aa: CASSFTGTGVRSTDTQYF

j_call: TRBJ2-7
clone_size: NA
d_call: TRBD2
v_call: TRBV7-3
cdr3_nt: TGTGCCAGCAGCCTCGACGGCGGGGGAACCTACGAGCAGTACTTC
cdr3_aa: CASSLDGGGTYEQYF